These 20 T cell receptor beta chains were all obtained from the same sample, sequenced in a study of blood T cell repertoires in COVID-19 (dated by TCRdb to 2020 to 2022). The receptor library was made with the immunoSEQ multiplex PCR assay. Drawn from immuneACCESS, this table holds only the in-frame rearrangements with V and J called that TCRdb kept. Clones are partly lost; checked studies trace under half to an unresolved V gene and leave the rest unexplained. Present in this sample are 250,000 to 350,000 clones, about 89% of which were seen just once. Around 0.84% of the sample rests with the top ten. Sequenced: peripheral blood. The receptors derive from a man under 40 with acute or convalescent COVID-19.

The V gene is TRBV5-5, the J gene TRBJ2-7; 12 bases align to TRBD2. This CDR3 region has 16 residues. V was clipped by 0 bases and J by 5 bases; unmatched bases: 6. Per germline, CDR1 SGHKS and CDR2 YYEKEE (reference sequence). The CDR3 DNA sequence: TGTGCCAGCAGCTTGGCCCCTAGCGGGGGGGTCAACGAGCAGTACTTC. Its translation: CASSLAPSGGVNEQYF.

The V gene is TRBV20-1, the J gene TRBJ2-3; D is ambiguous. This CDR3 comprises 11 residues. CDR1 is DFQATT and CDR2 is SNEGSKA in the germline V gene (reference sequence). Trimming took off 5 bases at V and 5 bases at J, with 8 bases between the two ends. The CDR3 loop reads CSAFSVDTQYF. CDR3 bases: TGCAGTGCTTTTTCCGTAGATACGCAGTATTTT.

The gene calls are TRBV9 and TRBJ1-3; D is unresolved. The germline CDR1 and CDR2 sequences are SGDLS and YYNGEE. V was pared by 1 base and J by 0 bases, with 14 bases between. This CDR3 region has 17 residues. The CDR3 spells CASSVFDTVGSGNTIYF. Here the CDR3 DNA reads TGTGCCAGCAGCGTATTTGACACGGTCGGCTCTGGAAACACCATATATTTT.

This rearrangement joins TRBV3-1 (or the pseudogene TRBV3-2) to TRBJ1-2; D is ambiguous. Trimming took off 4 bases at V and 3 bases at J, with 15 bases between the two ends. This CDR3 has 15 residues. CDR1 and CDR2 from the germline V gene are LGHDT and YNNKEL (reference sequence). The CDR3 loop is CASSPFGISDYGYTF. In DNA, the CDR3 is TGTGCCAGCAGCCCCTTCGGGATATCGGACTATGGCTACACCTTC.

J is TRBJ1-1 and V is TRBV19, with D maybe TRBD1 (5 bases). Between the trimmed V and J ends, which lost 4 bases and 1 base, there was a span of 16 bases. This CDR3 comprises 16 residues. Germline V lookup: CDR1 LNHDA, CDR2 SQIVND (reference sequence). The CDR3 DNA reads as TGTGCCAGTAGTACCGAATTTGGAAGGGGGAACACTGAAGCTTTCTTT. This translates into CASSTEFGRGNTEAFF.

This sequence joins TRBV7-3 and TRBJ1-6, with 7 bases that match TRBD1. Trimming at V came to 3 bases and at J to 7 bases, leaving 3 bases not matched to a gene. Germline-derived CDR1 and CDR2 are SGHTA and FQGTGA. The CDR3 loop spans 14 amino acids. The CDR3 region has the DNA TGTGCCAGCAGCTTCCGGGACAGAAATTCACCCCTCCACTTT. It encodes CASSFRDRNSPLHF. The full variable domain, its missing parts supplied by reference TRBV7-3 and TRBJ1-6, is GAGVSQTPSNKVTEKGKYVELRCDPISGHTALYWYRQSLGQGPEFLIYFQGTGAADDSGLPNDRFFAVRPEGSVSTLKIQRTERGDSAVYLCASSFRDRNSPLHFGNGTRLTVT.

The J gene is TRBJ1-1, the V gene TRBV6-5; 8 nucleotides match TRBD1. The CDR3 loop spans 14 amino acids. CDR1 is MNHEY, CDR2 SVGAGI, per germline. Trimming took 6 bases from V and 1 from J; bases not matched to a gene: 4. This CDR3 reads CASRTGARNTEAFF. The CDR3 coding sequence is TGTGCCAGCAGGACAGGGGCGAGGAACACTGAAGCTTTCTTT.

This sequence joins TRBV6-5 and TRBJ1-5; D unresolved. Germline-derived CDR1 and CDR2 are MNHEY and SVGAGI. The CDR3 runs 12 residues. Trimming took 2 bases from V and 6 from J, leaving 5 bases between them. In nucleotides, the CDR3 is TGTGCCAGCAGTTACGAGGGTCAGCCCCAGCATTTT. Translated: CASSYEGQPQHF.

This chain connects TRBV21-1 to TRBJ2-3; whether TRBD1, the table's D call, matches the DNA was not checked. TRBV21-1 is a listed pseudogene. The CDR3 is 15 residues long. In DNA, the CDR3 is TGTGCCAGCAGCAAAAGACACCGAAACACAGATACGCAGTATTTT. It encodes CASSKRHRNTDTQYF.

V gene TRBV9 combines with J gene TRBJ2-7; D remains ambiguous. CDR3 size: 13 residues. V was shortened by 0 bases and J by 0 bases, with 4 bases between the two germline ends. In germline, CDR1 is SGDLS, CDR2 YYNGEE. The CDR3 here is CASSVAGSYEQYF. The DNA for the CDR3 is TGTGCCAGCAGCGTAGCGGGCTCCTACGAGCAGTACTTC.

The sample holds one count of this clone. The rearrangement uses TRBV24-1 and TRBJ2-5, with D possibly matching TRBD2 (6 bases). Trimming took off 0 bases at V and 3 bases at J, with 10 bases between the two ends. The CDR3 has 15 amino acids. The germline CDR1 and CDR2 sequences are KGHDR and SFDVKD. The CDR3 is CATSDLSTGEETQYF. The CDR3 bases are TGTGCCACCAGTGATTTGAGTACGGGGGAAGAGACCCAGTACTTC.

J is TRBJ2-3 and V is TRBV5-1, with 12 bases matching TRBD2. The CDR3 has 15 residues. CDR1 is SGHRS, CDR2 YFSETQ, per germline. Unmatched junction bases numbered 5, after V lost 5 bases and J lost 4 bases. The CDR3 DNA sequence: TGCGCCAGCAGACGACTAGCGGGGGAAGCAGATACGCAGTATTTT. It translates to CASRRLAGEADTQYF.

The table lists this clone with a count of one. The rearrangement uses TRBV19 and TRBJ2-5, with D uncertain. The CDR3 length is 13 residues. V lost 7 bases and J 2 bases, leaving 11 bases between the germline ends. CDR1 and CDR2 (germline): LNHDA, SQIVND (reference sequence). The CDR3 nucleotides are TGTGCCAGTAATAGTCGGTTACAAGAGACCCAGTACTTC. It specifies CASNSRLQETQYF.

The rearrangement joins TRBV28 to TRBJ1-2, with 8 bases identical to TRBD1. V lost 10 bases to trimming and J lost 5 bases; unmatched junction nucleotides: 3. Germline V gene data show CDR1 as MDHEN and CDR2 as SYDVKM. CDR3 length: 11 amino acids. The CDR3 DNA follows: TGTGCCACGGACAGGGATTATGGCTACACCTTC. Its translation is CATDRDYGYTF.

The chain links TRBV12-3 or TRBV12-4 to TRBJ2-3; 8 nucleotides line up with TRBD1. V gave up 8 bases and J gave up 5 bases; unmatched junction bases: 6. The CDR3 totals 13 residues. CDR3 sequence: CASVGQAEDTQYF. CDR3 in DNA: TGTGCCAGCGTGGGACAGGCGGAAGATACGCAGTATTTT.

V and J are TRBV5-1 and TRBJ2-3, with 8 bases aligning to TRBD2. Trimming at V came to 3 bases and at J to 4 bases, leaving 4 bases not matched to a gene. Per germline, CDR1 SGHRS and CDR2 YFSETQ. This CDR3 has 14 amino acids. CDR3 amino acids: CASSSSGGSDTQYF. Here the CDR3 DNA reads TGCGCCAGCAGCTCAAGCGGGGGATCAGATACGCAGTATTTT.

This chain joins TRBV3-1 (or the pseudogene TRBV3-2) and TRBJ1-1; D may be TRBD1 (5 bases). CDR1 and CDR2 (germline): LGHDT, YNNKEL (reference sequence). The CDR3 runs 13 residues. Trimming took 8 bases from V and 5 from J, leaving 15 bases between them. CDR3 sequence: CASDQGQMTEAFF. Written as DNA, the CDR3 is TGTGCCAGCGATCAGGGTCAAATGACTGAAGCTTTCTTT.

This clone was counted a single time. This chain links TRBV19 with TRBJ2-7; TRBD2 might be the D (5 bases). The V end was cut by 4 bases, the J end by 7 bases, with 17 bases between. The CDR3 covers 14 residues. CDR1 and CDR2 from the germline V gene are LNHDA and SQIVND (reference sequence). The CDR3 is CASSTGSTRGEQYF. CDR3 in DNA: TGTGCCAGTAGTACGGGCTCGACCCGGGGAGAGCAGTACTTC.

The J gene is TRBJ1-4, the V gene TRBV5-7; unclear D gene. TRBV5-7 qualifies as an ORF whose function is uncertain. The CDR3 sequence is 11 residues long. With 2 bases removed from V and 11 bases from J, the gap between germline ends came to 7 bases. CDR3 region: CASSLNSKLFF. The CDR3 coding sequence is TGTGCCAGCAGCTTAAACAGTAAACTGTTTTTT.

The J gene is TRBJ2-2, the V gene TRBV6-4; TRBD1 matches 8 bases. Trimming cost V 3 bases and J 6 bases; bases outside gene matches: 6. Looked up from germline, CDR1 is MRHNA and CDR2 is SNTAGT. This CDR3 spans 15 amino acids. The CDR3 DNA is TGTGCCAGCAGTGAAGCAGGGGGCGTTTCCGGGGAGCTGTTTTTT. Translating gives CASSEAGGVSGELFF.